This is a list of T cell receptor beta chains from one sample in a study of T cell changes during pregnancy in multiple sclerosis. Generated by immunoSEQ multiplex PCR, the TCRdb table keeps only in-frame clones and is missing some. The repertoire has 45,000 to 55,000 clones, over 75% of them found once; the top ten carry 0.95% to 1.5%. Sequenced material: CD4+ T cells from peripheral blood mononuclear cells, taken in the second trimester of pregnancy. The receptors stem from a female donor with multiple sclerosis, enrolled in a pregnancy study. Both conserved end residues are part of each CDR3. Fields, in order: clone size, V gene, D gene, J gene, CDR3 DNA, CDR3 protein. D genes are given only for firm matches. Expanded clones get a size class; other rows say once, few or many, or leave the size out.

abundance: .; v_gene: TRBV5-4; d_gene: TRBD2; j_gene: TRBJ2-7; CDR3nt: TGTGCCAGCAGCCGGGGGGGGAAACAGGGAGAGCAGTACTTC; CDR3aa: CASSRGGKQGEQYF
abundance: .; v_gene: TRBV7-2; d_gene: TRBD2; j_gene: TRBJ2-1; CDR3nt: TGTGCCAGCAGCTTAGCTGGGCGGGAGTTGACTGAGCAGTTCTTC; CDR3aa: CASSLAGRELTEQFF
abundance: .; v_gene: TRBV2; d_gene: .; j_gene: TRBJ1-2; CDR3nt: TGTGCCACTTCAGGCAATAACTATGGCTACACCTTC; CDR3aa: CATSGNNYGYTF
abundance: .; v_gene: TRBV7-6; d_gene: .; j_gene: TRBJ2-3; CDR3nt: TGTGCCAGCAGCCCTGGACTGTCCACAGATACGCAGTATTTT; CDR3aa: CASSPGLSTDTQYF
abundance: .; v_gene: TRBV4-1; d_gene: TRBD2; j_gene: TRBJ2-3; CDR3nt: TGCGCCAGCAGCCAAGGGCGGGGAGCGGGAGGGAACACAGATACGCAGTATTTT; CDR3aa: CASSQGRGAGGNTDTQYF
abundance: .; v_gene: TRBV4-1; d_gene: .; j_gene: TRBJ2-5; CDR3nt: TGCGCCAGCAGCCAAGATGTAAGGGGGACCCAGTACTTC; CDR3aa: CASSQDVRGTQYF
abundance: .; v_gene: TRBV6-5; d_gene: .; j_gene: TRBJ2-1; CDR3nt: TGTGCCAGCAGTTACTGGGAGTCCTACAATGAGCAGTTCTTC; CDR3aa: CASSYWESYNEQFF
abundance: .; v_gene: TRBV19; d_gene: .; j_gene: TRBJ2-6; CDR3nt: TGTGCCAGTAGGGCCCCCCAGGCAGGGGCCAACGTCCTGACTTTC; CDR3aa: CASRAPQAGANVLTF
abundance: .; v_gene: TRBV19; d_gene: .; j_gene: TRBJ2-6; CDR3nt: TGTGCCAGTAGCCCTCTCAGCTCTGGGGCCAACGTCCTGACTTTC; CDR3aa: CASSPLSSGANVLTF
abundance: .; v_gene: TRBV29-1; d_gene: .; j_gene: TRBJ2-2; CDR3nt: TGCAGCGTGTGGGCTAGCAACACCGGGGAGCTGTTTTTT; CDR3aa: CSVWASNTGELFF
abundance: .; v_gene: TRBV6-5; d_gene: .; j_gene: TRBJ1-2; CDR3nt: TGTGCCAGCACGACCCGGGGTCTGAGTGGCTACACCTTC; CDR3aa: CASTTRGLSGYTF
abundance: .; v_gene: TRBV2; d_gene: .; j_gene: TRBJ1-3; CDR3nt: TGTGCCAGCAGTCCCGGGATCTCTGGAAACACCATATATTTT; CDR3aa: CASSPGISGNTIYF
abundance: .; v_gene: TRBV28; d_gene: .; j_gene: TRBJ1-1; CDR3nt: TGTGCCAGCAGCTCAGGAAGGGGTAGGGCTTTCTTT; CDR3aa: CASSSGRGRAFF
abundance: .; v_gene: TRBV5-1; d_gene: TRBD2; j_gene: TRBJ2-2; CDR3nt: TGCGCCAGCAGCTTGGGACTAGCGGGAGTCCCTGGCGGGGAGCTGTTTTTT; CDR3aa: CASSLGLAGVPGGELFF
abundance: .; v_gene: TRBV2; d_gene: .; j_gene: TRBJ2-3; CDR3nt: TGTGCCAGCAATACGGGACACTTCACAGATACGCAGTATTTT; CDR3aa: CASNTGHFTDTQYF
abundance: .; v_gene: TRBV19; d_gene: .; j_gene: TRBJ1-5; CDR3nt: TGTGCCAGTAGCACTAACGGTTACAATCAGCCCCAGCATTTT; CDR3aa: CASSTNGYNQPQHF
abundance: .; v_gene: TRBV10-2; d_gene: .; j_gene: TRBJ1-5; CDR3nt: TGCGCCAGCAGTGAGATTTTACGGGATGGGGTCTTTGACAGCAATCAGCCCCAGCATTTT; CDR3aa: CASSEILRDGVFDSNQPQHF
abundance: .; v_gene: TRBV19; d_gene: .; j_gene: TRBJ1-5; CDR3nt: TGTGCCAGTAGTACCGGGGGGGACCGCAATCAGCCCCAGCATTTT; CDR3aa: CASSTGGDRNQPQHF
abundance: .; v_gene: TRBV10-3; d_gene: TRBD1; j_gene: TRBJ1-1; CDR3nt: TGTGCCATCAGCCCGATCGGGACAGGGGGCATTGAAGCTTTCTTT; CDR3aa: CAISPIGTGGIEAFF
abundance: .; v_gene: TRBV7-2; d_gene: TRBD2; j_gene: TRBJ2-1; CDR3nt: TGTGCCAGCAGCGTAGGGACTAGCGGGGGTTACAATGAGCAGTTCTTC; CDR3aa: CASSVGTSGGYNEQFF
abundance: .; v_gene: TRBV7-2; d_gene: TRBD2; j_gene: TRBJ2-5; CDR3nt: TGTGCCAGCAGCTTATTCGGGGGGGAGACCCAGTACTTC; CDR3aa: CASSLFGGETQYF
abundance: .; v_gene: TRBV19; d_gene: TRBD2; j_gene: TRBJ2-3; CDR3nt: TGTGCCAGTAGTATAATGGGACTAGCGGGAGATACGCAGTATTTT; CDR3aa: CASSIMGLAGDTQYF
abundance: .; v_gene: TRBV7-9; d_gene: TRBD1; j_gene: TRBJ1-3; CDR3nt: TGTGCCAGCAGCCACGCAGGGGGCCGAAACACCATATATTTT; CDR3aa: CASSHAGGRNTIYF
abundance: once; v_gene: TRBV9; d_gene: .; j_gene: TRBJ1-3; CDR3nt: TGTGCCAGCAGCCCACGGAACAGGGAGATCGGAAACACCATATATTTT; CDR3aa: CASSPRNREIGNTIYF
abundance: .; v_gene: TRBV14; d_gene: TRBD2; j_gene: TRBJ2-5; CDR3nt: TGTGCCAGCAGCCAAGGAGTGGGAGGGCCAGCAGAGACCCAGTACTTC; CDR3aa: CASSQGVGGPAETQYF
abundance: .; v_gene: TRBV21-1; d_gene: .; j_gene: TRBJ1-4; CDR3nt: TGTGCCAGCAGCAAAAAAGAGAGGGAAGGGTCTGGGACTTCTAATGAAAAACTGTTTTTT; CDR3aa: CASSKKEREGSGTSNEKLFF
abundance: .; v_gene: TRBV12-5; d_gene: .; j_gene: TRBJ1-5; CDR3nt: TGTGCTAGTGGTTTGGTATATCAGGGTTTTCAGCCCCAGCATTTT; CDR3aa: CASGLVYQGFQPQHF
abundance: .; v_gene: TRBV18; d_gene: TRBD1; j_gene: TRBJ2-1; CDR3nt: TGTGCCAGCTCAGCGGACAGGGCCTACAATGAGCAGTTCTTC; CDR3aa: CASSADRAYNEQFF
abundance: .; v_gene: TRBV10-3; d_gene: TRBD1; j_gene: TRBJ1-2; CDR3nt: TGTGCCACCAGACAGGGGTATGGCTATGGCTACACCTTC; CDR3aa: CATRQGYGYGYTF
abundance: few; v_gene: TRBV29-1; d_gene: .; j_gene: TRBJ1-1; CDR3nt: TGCAGCGTTGAACGACAGCGGAACACTGAAGCTTTCTTT; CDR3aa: CSVERQRNTEAFF
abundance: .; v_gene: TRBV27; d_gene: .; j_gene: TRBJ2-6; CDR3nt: TGTGCCAGCAGTTTATCTTTTACTAGCTCTGGGGCCAACGTCCTGACTTTC; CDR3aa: CASSLSFTSSGANVLTF
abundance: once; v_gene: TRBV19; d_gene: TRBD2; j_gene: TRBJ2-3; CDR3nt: TGTGCCAGTGCACTAGCGGCGGATACGCAGTATTTT; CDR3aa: CASALAADTQYF
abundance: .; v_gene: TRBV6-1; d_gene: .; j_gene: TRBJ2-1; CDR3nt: TGTGCCAGCAGTGAAGGAAGGGTCAGGGGTGGAAATGAGCAGTTCTTC; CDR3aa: CASSEGRVRGGNEQFF
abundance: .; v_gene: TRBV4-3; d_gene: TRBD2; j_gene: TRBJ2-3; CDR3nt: TGCGCCAGCACCGACTTCCCCGGGGAGGGCTACCAACCCGGCACAGATACGCAGTATTTT; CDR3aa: CASTDFPGEGYQPGTDTQYF
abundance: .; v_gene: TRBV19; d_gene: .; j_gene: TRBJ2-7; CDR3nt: TGTGCCAGTAGTATGGTTTTTGCCAACTTATACGAGCAGTACTTC; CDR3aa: CASSMVFANLYEQYF
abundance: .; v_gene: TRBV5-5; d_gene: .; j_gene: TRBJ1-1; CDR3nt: TGTGCCAGCAGCTCAACCGGGACACCGAACACTGAAGCTTTCTTT; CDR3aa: CASSSTGTPNTEAFF
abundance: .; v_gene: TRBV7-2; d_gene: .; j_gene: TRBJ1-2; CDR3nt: TGTGCCAGCAGCTTAGCATCACAGGGCTATGGCTACACCTTC; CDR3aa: CASSLASQGYGYTF
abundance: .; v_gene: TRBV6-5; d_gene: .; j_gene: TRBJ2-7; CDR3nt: TGTGCCAGCAGTTACTCGTCGGGACAATCCTACGAGCAGTACTTC; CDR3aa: CASSYSSGQSYEQYF
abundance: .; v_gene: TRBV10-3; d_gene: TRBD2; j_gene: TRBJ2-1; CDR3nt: TGTGCCATCAGTGCCGGCCCCGGACTAGCGGGAGGGCTCAATGAGCAGTTCTTC; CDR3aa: CAISAGPGLAGGLNEQFF
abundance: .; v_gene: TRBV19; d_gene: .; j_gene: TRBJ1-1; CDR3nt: TGTGCCAGTAGTCGAGGGCTTGACGCTGAAGCTTTCTTT; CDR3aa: CASSRGLDAEAFF